The present T cell receptor beta chain was sequenced within a study of blood T cell repertoires in COVID-19. About the research overall: Acute and convalescent COVID-19 samples came from the United States, Italy and Spain.

Assay used: immunoSEQ multiplex PCR; TCRdb lists only in-frame clones, some missing. The repertoire has roughly 230,000 clones, under 90% of them found once; the top ten carry roughly a tenth. The sample taken for sequencing was peripheral blood. This TCR was recovered from a woman aged 80 or older with COVID-19, enrolled during active disease.

CDR3 coding DNA: TGCGCCAGCAGCCAGACAGGGGACCGACAGCCCCAGCATTTT. Its protein product is CASSQTGDRQPQHF. This chain connects TRBV5-1 to TRBJ1-5; TRBD1 matches at 8 bases. Unmatched junction bases numbered 7, after V lost 4 bases and J lost 7 bases. This CDR3 region has 14 residues. Germline lookup yields CDR1 SGHRS and CDR2 YFSETQ.